The clone carrying this T cell receptor (beta chain) was seen many times. The antigen remains unidentified. Mismatch with germline at one junction end may stem from a read error. This sample was included in a study of T cells in Graves' hyperthyroidism and ophthalmopathy. Study-wide points: Most expanded thyroid clonotypes above 0.001 also appeared in blood.

The length of the CDR3 is 12 residues. Germline V gene data show CDR1 as LGHDT and CDR2 as YNNKEL (reference sequence). The TCR beta CDR3 regions underwent amplification using RNA transcripts as the source. RT-PCR in the first round (using the HTBI primer set) targeted the TCR CDR3. One entry per CDR3 protein, called by TCRdb with MiXCR from the multiplex PCR reads. The data contain 500,000 or so distinct CDR3 sequences, approximately 16% of them singletons. The chain carries TRBV3-1 and TRBJ1-1; the D gene is possibly TRBD1 (6 bases). The sequence was collected from a woman aged 25 to 45 with Graves' ophthalmopathy. The sequencing sample was made of blood. The CDR3 sequence: CASTQGGAEAFF. In DNA form, the CDR3 reads TGTGCCAGCACCCAAGGGGGGGCTGAAGCTTTCTTT.